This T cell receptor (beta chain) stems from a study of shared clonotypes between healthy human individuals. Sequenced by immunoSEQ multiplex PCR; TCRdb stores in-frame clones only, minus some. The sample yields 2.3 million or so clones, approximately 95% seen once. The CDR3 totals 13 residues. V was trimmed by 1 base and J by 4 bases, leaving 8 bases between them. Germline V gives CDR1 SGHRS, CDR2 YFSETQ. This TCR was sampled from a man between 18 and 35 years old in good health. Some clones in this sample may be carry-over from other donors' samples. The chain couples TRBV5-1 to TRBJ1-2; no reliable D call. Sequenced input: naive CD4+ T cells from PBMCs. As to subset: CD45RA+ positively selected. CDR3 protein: CASSLRHGYGYTF. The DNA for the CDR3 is TGCGCCAGCAGCTTGCGCCATGGCTATGGCTACACCTTC.